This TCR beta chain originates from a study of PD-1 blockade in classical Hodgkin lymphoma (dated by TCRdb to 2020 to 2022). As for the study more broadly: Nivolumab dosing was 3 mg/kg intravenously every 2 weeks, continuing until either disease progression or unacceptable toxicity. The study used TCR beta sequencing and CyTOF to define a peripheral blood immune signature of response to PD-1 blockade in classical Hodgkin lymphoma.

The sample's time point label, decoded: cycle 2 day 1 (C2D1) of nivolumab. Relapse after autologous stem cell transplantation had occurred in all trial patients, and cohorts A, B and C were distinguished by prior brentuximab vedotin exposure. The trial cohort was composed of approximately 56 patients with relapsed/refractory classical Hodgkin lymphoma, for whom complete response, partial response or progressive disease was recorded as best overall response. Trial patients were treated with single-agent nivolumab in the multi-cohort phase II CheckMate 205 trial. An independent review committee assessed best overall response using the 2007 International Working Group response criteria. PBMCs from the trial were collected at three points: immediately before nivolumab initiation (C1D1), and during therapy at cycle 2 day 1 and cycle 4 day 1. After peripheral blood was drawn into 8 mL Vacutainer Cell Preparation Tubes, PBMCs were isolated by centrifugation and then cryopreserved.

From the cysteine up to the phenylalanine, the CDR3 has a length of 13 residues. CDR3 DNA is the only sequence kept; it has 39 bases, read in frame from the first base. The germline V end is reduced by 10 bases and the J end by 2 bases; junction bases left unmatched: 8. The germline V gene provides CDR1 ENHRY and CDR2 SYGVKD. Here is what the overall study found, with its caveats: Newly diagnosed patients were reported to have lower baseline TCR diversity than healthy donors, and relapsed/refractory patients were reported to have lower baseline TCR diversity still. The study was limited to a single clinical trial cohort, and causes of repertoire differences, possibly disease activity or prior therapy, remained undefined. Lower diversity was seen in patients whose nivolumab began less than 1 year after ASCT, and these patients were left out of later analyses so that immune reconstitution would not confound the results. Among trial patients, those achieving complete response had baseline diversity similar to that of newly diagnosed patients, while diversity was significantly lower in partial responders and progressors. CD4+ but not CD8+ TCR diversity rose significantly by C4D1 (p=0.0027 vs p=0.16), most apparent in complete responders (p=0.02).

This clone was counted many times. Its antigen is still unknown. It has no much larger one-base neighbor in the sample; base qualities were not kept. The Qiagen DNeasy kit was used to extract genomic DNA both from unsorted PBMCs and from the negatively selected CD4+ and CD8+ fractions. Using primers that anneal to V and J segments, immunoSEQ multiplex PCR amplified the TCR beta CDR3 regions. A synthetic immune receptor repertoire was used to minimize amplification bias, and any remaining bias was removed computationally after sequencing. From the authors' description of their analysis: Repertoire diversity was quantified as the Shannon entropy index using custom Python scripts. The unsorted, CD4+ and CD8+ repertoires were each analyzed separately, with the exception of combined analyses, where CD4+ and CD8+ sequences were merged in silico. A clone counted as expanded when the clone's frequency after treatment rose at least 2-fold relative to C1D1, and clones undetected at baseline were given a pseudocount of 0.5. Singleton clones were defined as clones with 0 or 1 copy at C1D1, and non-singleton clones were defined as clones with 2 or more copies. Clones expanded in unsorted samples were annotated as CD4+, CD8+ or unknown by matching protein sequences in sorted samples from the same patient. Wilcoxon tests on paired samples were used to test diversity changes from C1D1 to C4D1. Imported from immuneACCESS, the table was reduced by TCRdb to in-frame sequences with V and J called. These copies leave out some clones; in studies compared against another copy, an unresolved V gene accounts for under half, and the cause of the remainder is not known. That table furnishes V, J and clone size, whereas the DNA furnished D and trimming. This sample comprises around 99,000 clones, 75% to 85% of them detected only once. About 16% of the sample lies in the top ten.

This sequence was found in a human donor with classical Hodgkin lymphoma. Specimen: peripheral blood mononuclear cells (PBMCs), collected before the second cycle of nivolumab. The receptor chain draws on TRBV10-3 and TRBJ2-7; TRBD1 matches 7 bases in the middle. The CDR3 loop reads CATLSGQTYEQYF. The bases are TGTGCCACCCTTTCGGGACAGACCTACGAGCAGTACTTC.